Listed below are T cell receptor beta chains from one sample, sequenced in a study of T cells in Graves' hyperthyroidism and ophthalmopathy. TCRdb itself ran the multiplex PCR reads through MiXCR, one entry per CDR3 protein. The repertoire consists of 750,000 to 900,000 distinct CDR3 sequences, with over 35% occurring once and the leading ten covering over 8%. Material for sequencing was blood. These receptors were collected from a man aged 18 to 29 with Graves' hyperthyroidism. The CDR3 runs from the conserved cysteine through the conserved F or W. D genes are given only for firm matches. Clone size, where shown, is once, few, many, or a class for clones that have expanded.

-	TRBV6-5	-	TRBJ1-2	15	TGTGCCAGCAGTTACTTCCCGGGGGCAGAGGATGGCTACACCTTC	CASSYFPGAEDGYTF
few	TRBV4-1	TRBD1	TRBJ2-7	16	TGCGCCAGCAGCCATGAGGGACAGGGAGGGATCCACGAGCAGTACTTC	CASSHEGQGGIHEQYF
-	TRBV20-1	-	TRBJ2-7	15	TGCAGTGCTAGAGATCTAAGGGTGTCCTCCTACGAGCAGTACTTC	CSARDLRVSSYEQYF
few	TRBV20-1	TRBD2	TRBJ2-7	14	TGCAGTGCTAAGGGTATTAGCGGGGTTTACGAGCAGTACTTC	CSAKGISGVYEQYF
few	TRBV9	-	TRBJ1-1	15	TGTGCCAGCAGTTCCCGGACAGAGACGAACACTGAAGCTTTCTTT	CASSSRTETNTEAFF
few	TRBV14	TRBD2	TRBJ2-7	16	TGTGCCAGCAGCCAAGAACCAGCGGGAGGGCCCTACGAGCAGTACTTC	CASSQEPAGGPYEQYF
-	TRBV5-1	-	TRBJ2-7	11	TGCGCCAGCAGCCCGGACCACGAGCAGTACTTC	CASSPDHEQYF
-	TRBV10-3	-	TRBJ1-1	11	TGTGCCATCGGGGTTAACACTGAAGCTTTCTTT	CAIGVNTEAFF
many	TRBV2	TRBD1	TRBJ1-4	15	TGTGCCAGCAGCGCGCAGGGGGCCGCTAATGAAAAACTGTTTTTT	CASSAQGAANEKLFF
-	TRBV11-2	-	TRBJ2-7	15	TGTGCCAGCAGCTTAATACCGGTCAGCTCCTACGGGCAGTACTTC	CASSLIPVSSYGQYF
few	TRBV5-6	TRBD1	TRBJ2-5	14	TGTGCCAGCAGCCCTAGGACAGGGGTGGAGACCCAGTACTTC	CASSPRTGVETQYF
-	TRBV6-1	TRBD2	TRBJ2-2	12	TGTGCCAGCAGTGAAAGGGCGGGGGTGCTGTTTTTT	CASSERAGVLFF
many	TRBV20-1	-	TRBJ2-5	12	TGCAGCGCCCTAGGGTCCCAAGAGACCCAGTACTTC	CSALGSQETQYF
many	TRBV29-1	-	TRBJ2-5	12	TGCAGCGTTGAAGAGGCCCAAGAGACCCAGTACTTC	CSVEEAQETQYF
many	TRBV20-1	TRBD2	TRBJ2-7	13	TGCAGTGGTAGACGGGAGGGCCTCTACGAGCAGTACTTC	CSGRREGLYEQYF
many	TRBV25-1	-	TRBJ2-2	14	TGTGCCAGCAGCTTCGGAGGGGGAACCGGGGAGCTGTTTTTT	CASSFGGGTGELFF
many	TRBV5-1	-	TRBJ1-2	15	TGCGCCAGCAGCCGGCTTGCAGGGGCGGACTATGGCTACACCTTC	CASSRLAGADYGYTF
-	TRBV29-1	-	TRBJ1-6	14	TGCAGCGTTGGGGAGGGGCAGGGGCTTTCACCCCTCCACTTT	CSVGEGQGLSPLHF
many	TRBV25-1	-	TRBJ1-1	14	TGTGCCAGCACTCGGGAAGGGGCGAGGGCTGAAGCTTTCTTT	CASTREGARAEAFF
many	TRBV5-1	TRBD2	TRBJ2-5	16	TGTGCCAGCAGCCTGGGACTAGCGGGGTCCCAAGAGACCCAGTACTTC	CASSLGLAGSQETQYF
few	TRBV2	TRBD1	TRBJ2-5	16	TGTGCCAGCAGTGACGGGGGACAGGGGGATTTGGAGACCCAGTACTTC	CASSDGGQGDLETQYF
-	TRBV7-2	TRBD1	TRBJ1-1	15	TGTGCCAGCAGCCAGTTACACAGGGGCCACACTGAAGCTTTCTTT	CASSQLHRGHTEAFF
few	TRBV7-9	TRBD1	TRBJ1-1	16	TGTGCCAGCAGCCGACGGGGGGGACAGAAGAACACTGAAGCTTTCTTT	CASSRRGGQKNTEAFF
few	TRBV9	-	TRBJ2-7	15	TGTGCCAGCAGCAAGGGAGCTAGCCCGGTGAACGAGCAGTACTTC	CASSKGASPVNEQYF
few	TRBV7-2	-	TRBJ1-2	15	TGTGCCAGCAGCATCCGAACAGGAGAGGCCTATGGCTACACCTTC	CASSIRTGEAYGYTF
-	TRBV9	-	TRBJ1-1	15	TGTGCCAGCAGTTTTAAGCCAGGGAGAAACACTGAAGCTTTCTTT	CASSFKPGRNTEAFF
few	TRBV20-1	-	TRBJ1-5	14	TGCAGTGCCCGCCGCGACTCCTTAAATCAGCCCCAGCATTTT	CSARRDSLNQPQHF
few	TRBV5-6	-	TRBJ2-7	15	TGTGCCAGCAGCTTCGGGGGCGGGAGCTCCTACGAGCAGTACTTC	CASSFGGGSSYEQYF
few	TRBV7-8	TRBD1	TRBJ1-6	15	TGTGCCAGCAGCTTAGGACAGGGGGCTGGTTCACCCCTCCACTTT	CASSLGQGAGSPLHF
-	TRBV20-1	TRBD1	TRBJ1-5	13	TGCAGTGCTAGGGACAGGCCGTATCAGCCCCAGCATTTT	CSARDRPYQPQHF
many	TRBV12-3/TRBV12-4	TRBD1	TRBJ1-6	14	TGTGCCAGCCTGGGACAGGGGAGGAATTCACCCCTCCACTTT	CASLGQGRNSPLHF
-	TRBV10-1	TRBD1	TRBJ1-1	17	TGTGCCAGCAGCTTTTGGAACAGGGGCACCATGAACACTGAAGCTTTCTTT	CASSFWNRGTMNTEAFF
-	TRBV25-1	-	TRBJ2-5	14	TGTGCCAGCAGTTACTCGGGGATTGAGGAGACCCAGTACTTC	CASSYSGIEETQYF
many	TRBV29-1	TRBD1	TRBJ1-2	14	TGCAGCGCTGGACAGGGGGCCACTAACTATGGCTACACCTTC	CSAGQGATNYGYTF
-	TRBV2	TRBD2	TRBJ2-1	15	TGTGCCAGCAGCGTGGGACTAGCGGGAGGAGGTGAGCAGTTCTTC	CASSVGLAGGGEQFF
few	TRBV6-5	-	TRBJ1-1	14	TGTGCCAGCAGTTTGGAAACAGGAAGGACTGAAGCTTTCTTT	CASSLETGRTEAFF
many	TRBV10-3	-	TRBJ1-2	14	TGTGCCATCAGTGAGTCCCGACAGAACTATGGCTACACCTTC	CAISESRQNYGYTF
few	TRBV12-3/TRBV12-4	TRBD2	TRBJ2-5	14	TGTGCCAGCAGTGTTAGCGGGAGTGAGGAGACCCAGTACTTC	CASSVSGSEETQYF
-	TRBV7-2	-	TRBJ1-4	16	TGTGCCAGCAGCTTAGCCCTCACCAGGGCGGCTGGAAAACTGTTTTTT	CASSLALTRAAGKLFF
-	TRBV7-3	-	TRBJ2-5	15	TGTGCCAGCAGCTTAAACTCGGCAACCCAAGAGACCCAGTACTTC	CASSLNSATQETQYF
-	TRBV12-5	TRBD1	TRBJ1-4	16	TGTGCTAGTGGTTTGCAGTTGGACAGGGGGGATGAAAAACTGTTTTTT	CASGLQLDRGDEKLFF
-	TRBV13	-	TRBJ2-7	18	TGTGCCAGCAGCTTATGGGGGGGACAGCCCATACCATCCTACGAGCAGTACTTC	CASSLWGGQPIPSYEQYF
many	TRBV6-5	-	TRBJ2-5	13	TGTGCCAGCAGTTACTCTTCCCAAGAGACCCAGTACTTC	CASSYSSQETQYF
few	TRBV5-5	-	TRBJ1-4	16	TGTGCCAGCAGCCCATCCACGGGGGGAGGTAATGAAAAACTGTTTTTT	CASSPSTGGGNEKLFF
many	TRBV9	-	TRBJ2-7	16	TGTGCCAGCAGCGTTGGGGCGGGGAGTGATACCTACGAGCAGTACTTC	CASSVGAGSDTYEQYF
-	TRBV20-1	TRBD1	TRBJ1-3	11	TGCAGTGCTAGGTACCCCGGGACAGACGTATTT	CSARYPGTDVF